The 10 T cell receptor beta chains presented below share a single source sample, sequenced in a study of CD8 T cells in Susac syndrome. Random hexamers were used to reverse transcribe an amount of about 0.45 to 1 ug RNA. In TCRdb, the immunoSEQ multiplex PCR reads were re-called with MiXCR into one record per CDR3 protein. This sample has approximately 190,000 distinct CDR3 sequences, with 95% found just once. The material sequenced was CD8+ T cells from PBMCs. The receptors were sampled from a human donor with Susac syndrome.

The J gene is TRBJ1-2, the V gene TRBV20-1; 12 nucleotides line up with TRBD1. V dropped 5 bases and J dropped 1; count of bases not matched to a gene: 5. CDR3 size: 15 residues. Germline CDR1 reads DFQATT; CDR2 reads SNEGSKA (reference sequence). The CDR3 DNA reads TGCAGTGCTGGGGACAGGGGGCTGGGTAACTATGGCTACACCTTC. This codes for CSAGDRGLGNYGYTF.

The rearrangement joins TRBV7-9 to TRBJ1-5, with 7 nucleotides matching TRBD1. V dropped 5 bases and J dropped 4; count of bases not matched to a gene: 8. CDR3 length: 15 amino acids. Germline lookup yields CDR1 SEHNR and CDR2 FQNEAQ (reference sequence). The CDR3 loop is CASSDDREQNQPQHF. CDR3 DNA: TGTGCCAGCAGCGACGACAGGGAACAAAATCAGCCCCAGCATTTT. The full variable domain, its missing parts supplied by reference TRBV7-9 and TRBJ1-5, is DTGVSQNPRHKITKRGQNVTFRCDPISEHNRLYWYRQTLGQGPEFLTYFQNEAQLEKSRLLSDRFSAERPKGSFSTLEIQRTEQGDSAMYLCASSDDREQNQPQHFGDGTRLSIL.

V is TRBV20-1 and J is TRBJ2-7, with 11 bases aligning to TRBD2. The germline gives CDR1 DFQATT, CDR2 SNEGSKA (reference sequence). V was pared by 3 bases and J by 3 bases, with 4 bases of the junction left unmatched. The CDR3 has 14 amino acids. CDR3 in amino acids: CSASRGLAVYEQYF. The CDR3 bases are TGCAGTGCTAGTCGGGGACTAGCGGTCTACGAGCAGTACTTC.

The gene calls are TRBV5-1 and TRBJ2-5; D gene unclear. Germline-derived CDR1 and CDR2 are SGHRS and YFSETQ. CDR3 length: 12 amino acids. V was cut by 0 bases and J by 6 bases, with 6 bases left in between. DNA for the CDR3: TGCGCCAGCAGCTTGGGGGGTCAGACCCAGTACTTC. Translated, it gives CASSLGGQTQYF.

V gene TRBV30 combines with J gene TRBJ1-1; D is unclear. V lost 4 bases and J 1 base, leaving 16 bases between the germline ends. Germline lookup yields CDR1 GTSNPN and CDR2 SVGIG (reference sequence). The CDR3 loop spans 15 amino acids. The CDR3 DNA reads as TGTGCCTGGAAACCGGGCGGAGCTTCGAACACTGAAGCTTTCTTT. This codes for CAWKPGGASNTEAFF.

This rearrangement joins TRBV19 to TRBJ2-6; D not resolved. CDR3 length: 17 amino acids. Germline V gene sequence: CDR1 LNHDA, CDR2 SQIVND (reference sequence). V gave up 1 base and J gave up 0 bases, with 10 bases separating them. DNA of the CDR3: TGTGCCAGTAGTATAGGGACGAAGAGCTCTGGGGCCAACGTCCTGACTTTC. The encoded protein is CASSIGTKSSGANVLTF.

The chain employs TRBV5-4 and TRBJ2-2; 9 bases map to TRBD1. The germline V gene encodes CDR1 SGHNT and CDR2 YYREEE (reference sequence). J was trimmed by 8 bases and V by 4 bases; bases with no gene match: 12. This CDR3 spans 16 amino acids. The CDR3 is CASSILGQGSDGELFF. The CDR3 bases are TGTGCCAGCAGCATCCTCGGACAGGGGAGTGATGGGGAGCTGTTTTTT.

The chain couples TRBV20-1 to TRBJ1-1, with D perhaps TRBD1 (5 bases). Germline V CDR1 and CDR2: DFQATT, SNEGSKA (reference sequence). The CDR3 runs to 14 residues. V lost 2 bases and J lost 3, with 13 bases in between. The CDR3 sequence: CSARSGGGYTEAFF. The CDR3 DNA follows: TGCAGTGCTAGATCGGGTGGGGGGTACACTGAAGCTTTCTTT.

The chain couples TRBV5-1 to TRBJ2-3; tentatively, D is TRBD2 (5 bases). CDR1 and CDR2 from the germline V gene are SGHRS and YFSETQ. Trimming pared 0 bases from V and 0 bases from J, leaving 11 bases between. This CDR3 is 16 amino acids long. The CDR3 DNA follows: TGCGCCAGCAGCTTGGCCCCAGCGGCTAGCACAGATACGCAGTATTTT. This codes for CASSLAPAASTDTQYF.

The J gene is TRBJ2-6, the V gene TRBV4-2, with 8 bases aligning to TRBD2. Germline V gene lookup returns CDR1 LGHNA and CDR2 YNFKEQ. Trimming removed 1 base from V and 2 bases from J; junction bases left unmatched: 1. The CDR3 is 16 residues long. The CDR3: CASSQAGGAGANVLTF. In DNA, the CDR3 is TGTGCCAGCAGCCAAGCGGGAGGGGCTGGGGCCAACGTCCTGACTTTC.